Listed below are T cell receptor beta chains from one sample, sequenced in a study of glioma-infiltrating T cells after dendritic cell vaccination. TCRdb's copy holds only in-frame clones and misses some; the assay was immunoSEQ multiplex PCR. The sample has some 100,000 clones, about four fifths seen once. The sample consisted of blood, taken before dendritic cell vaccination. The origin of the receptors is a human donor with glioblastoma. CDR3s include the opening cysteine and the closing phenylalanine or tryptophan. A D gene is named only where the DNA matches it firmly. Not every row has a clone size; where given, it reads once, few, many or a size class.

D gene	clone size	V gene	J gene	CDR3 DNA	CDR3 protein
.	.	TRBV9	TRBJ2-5	TGTGCCAGCAGCGCCCGACAGTCTCAAGAGACCCAGTACTTC	CASSARQSQETQYF
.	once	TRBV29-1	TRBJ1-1	TGCAGCGTTGAGTGGGGGCAGGAGAACACTGAAGCTTTCTTT	CSVEWGQENTEAFF
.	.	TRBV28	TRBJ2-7	TGTGCCAGCAGTTCGTCCGGACACATCTCCTACGAGCAGTACTTC	CASSSSGHISYEQYF
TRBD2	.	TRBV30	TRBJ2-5	TGTGCCTGGAGTGTACGAGCGGGAGTGGAGACCCAGTACTTC	CAWSVRAGVETQYF
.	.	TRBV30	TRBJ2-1	TGTGCCTGGAGTAGAGATTACAATGAGCAGTTCTTC	CAWSRDYNEQFF
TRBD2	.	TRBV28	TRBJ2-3	TGTGCCAGCAGTCCACCTGCGGGTGCGGGGGGGGTAGATACGCAGTATTTT	CASSPPAGAGGVDTQYF
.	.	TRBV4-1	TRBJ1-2	TGCGCCAGCAGCCAAGAAACAGTGAGTGGCTACACCTTC	CASSQETVSGYTF
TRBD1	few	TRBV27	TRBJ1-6	TGTGCCAGCAGTTCACAGGGGGCTGGGGAGTCCTCCCTCCACTTT	CASSSQGAGESSLHF
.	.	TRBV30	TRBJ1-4	TGTGCCTGGAGTGTACTTACTCTCCTCGGTGAAAAACTGTTTTTT	CAWSVLTLLGEKLFF
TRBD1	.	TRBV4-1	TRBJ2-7	TGCGCCAGCAGCCAAGATGGTCCGGGACAGGTTTACTTC	CASSQDGPGQVYF
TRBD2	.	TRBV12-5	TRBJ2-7	TGTGCTAGTGGTTTGGTGGCGGCGGGGGGGCCTGGCGAGCAGTACTTC	CASGLVAAGGPGEQYF
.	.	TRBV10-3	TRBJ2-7	TGTGCCGTACAGGGCTCCTACGAGCAGTACTTC	CAVQGSYEQYF
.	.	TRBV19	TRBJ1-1	TGTGCCAGTAGTAAGGTAGTGAGAGAGGCGGCTTTCTTT	CASSKVVREAAFF
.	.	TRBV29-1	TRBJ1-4	TGCAGCGTTGTTAGGGGCCTCGGTGAAAAACTGTTTTTT	CSVVRGLGEKLFF
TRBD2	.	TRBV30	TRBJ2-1	TGTGCCTGGAGTAAGACTAGCGGGAGAACTGAGCAGTTCTTC	CAWSKTSGRTEQFF
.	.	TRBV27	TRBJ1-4	TGTGCCAGCAGTTTAGGCAGAGGGTTCCGTAATGAAAAACTGTTTTTT	CASSLGRGFRNEKLFF
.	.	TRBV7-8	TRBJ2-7	TGTGCCAGCAGGGGTACCGCAGGGGGGAACGAGCAGTACTTC	CASRGTAGGNEQYF
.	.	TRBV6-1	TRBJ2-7	TGTGCCAGCAGTGAAGATCCGGGGAGATACGAGCAGTACTTC	CASSEDPGRYEQYF
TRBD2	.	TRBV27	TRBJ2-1	TGTGCCAGCGGACTAGCGGGAGTGTTGGAGGCCTACAATGAGCAGTTCTTC	CASGLAGVLEAYNEQFF
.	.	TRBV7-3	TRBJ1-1	TGTGCCAGCAGCCGAGGGAACCGGGCCCTGAACACTGAAGCTTTCTTT	CASSRGNRALNTEAFF
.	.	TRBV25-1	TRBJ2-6	TGTGCCAGCAGTGAATATCGGTCCTCTGGGGCCAACGTCCTGACTTTC	CASSEYRSSGANVLTF
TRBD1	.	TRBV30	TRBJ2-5	TGTGCCTGGAGCTGGACAGGGGGAGAGACCCAGTACTTC	CAWSWTGGETQYF
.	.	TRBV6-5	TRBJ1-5	TGTGCCAGCAGAGAACATTTTGATCAGCCCCAGCATTTT	CASREHFDQPQHF
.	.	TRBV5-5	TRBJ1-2	TGTGCCAGCAGCTTGGAGTCCAGGGTGAGAGCTCTCCATGGCTACACCTTC	CASSLESRVRALHGYTF
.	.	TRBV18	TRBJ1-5	TGTGCCAGCTCATCCGACAGATATCAGCCCCAGCATTTT	CASSSDRYQPQHF
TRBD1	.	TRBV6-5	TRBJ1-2	TGTGCCAGCAGTCACTCTTCGGACAGGGGTATAAGCTACACCTTC	CASSHSSDRGISYTF
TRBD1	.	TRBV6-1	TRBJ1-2	TGTGCCAGCAGTGAGGCAGGGGGCGCTTATGGCTACACCTTC	CASSEAGGAYGYTF
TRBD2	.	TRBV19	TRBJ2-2	TGTGCCAGTACCCCCGAAGGTTTACTAGCGGGGAACACCGGGGAGCTGTTTTTT	CASTPEGLLAGNTGELFF
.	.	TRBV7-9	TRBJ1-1	TGTGCCAGCAGCTCTGCAGGACAGAGGACCTATGAAGCTTTCTTT	CASSSAGQRTYEAFF
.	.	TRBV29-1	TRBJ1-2	TGCAGCGTTGTTCTGCCTGGGGGGGATGACTGGGCCGGGGGCTACACCTTC	CSVVLPGGDDWAGGYTF
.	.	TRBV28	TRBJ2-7	TGTGCCAGCAGTTCCAACGTCAGGGGAATCTACGAGCAGTACTTC	CASSSNVRGIYEQYF
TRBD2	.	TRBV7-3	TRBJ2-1	TGTGCCAGCAGCACCCGTCCCTGGACTAGCGGGGGGTACAATGAGCAGTTCTTC	CASSTRPWTSGGYNEQFF
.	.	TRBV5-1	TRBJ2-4	TGCGCCAGCAGCTGGGCCCCCCAGGGCCCCAAAAACATTCAGTACTTC	CASSWAPQGPKNIQYF
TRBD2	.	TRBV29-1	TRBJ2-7	TGCAGCGTCCGAGGACTAGCGGGGAAACGGATGAGCTCCTACGAGCAGTACTTC	CSVRGLAGKRMSSYEQYF
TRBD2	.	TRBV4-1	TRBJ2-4	TGCGCCAGCAGCCAAGCAACTTTAGCGGGAAGGGAACTAGCCAAAAACATTCAGTACTTC	CASSQATLAGRELAKNIQYF
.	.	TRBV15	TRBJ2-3	TGTGCCACCAGCAGAGATCCAGGCGGGTTCAGCACAGATACGCAGTATTTT	CATSRDPGGFSTDTQYF
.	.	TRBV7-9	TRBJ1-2	TGTGCCAGCAGCTTAATCTGGCAGGGGATACTCTCTAACTATGGCTACACCTTC	CASSLIWQGILSNYGYTF
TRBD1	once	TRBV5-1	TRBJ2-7	TGCGCCAGCAGCTGGGACAGGCCAGGAGGATCCTACGAGCAGTACTTC	CASSWDRPGGSYEQYF
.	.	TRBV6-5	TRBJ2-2	TGTGCCAGCAGTGCAGGGGAAACCGGGGAGCTGTTTTTT	CASSAGETGELFF
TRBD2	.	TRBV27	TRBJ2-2	TGTGCCAGCAGTTTAGGGAATCCTAGCGGGAGTGTCACCGGGGAGCTGTTTTTT	CASSLGNPSGSVTGELFF